The entry that follows covers one T cell receptor (beta chain) sequence. This specimen belongs to a study of control samples from healthy donors and cancer patients. TCRdb keeps only in-frame clones here, not all; method: immunoSEQ multiplex PCR. The sample comprises over 90,000 clones, around 89% of which are singletons, and 19% rests with the top ten. V shed 4 bases and J shed 9 bases, with 11 bases lying between them. The CDR3 sequence is 12 residues long. V gene TRBV12-3 or TRBV12-4 combines with J gene TRBJ2-3; D remains ambiguous. Sequencing used PBMCs. This receptor was taken from a man aged 60 to 69 with lung cancer. CDR3 nucleotide sequence: TGTGCCAGCAGTTCTGAGAGGTGGACGCAGTATTTT. Its translation: CASSSERWTQYF.